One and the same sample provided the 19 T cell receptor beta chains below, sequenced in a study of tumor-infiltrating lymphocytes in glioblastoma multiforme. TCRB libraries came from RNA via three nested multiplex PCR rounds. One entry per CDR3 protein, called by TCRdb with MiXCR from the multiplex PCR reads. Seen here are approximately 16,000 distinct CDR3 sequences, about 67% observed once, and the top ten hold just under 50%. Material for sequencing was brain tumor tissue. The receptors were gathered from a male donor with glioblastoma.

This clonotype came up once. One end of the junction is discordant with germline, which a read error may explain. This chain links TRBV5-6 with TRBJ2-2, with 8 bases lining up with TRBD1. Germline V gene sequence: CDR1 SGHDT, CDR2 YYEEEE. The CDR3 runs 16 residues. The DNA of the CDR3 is TGTGTCAGCAGCACGGAAAGGCCACAGGGGGCCGGGGAGCTGTTTTTT. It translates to CVSSTERPQGAGELFF.

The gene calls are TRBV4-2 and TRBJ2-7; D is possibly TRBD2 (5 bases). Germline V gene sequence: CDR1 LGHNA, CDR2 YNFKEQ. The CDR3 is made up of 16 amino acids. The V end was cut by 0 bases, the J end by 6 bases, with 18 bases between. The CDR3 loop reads CASSQEGNGNPFEQYF. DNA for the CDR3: TGTGCCAGCAGCCAAGAGGGAAACGGGAACCCCTTCGAGCAGTACTTC.

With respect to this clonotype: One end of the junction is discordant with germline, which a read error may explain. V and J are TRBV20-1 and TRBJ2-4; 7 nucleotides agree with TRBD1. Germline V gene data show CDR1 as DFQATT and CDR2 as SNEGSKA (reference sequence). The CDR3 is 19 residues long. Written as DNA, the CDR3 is TGCAATGCTAGAGACACGGCCAGGGGGATTCGGAAAGCCAAAAACATTCAGTACTTC. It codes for CNARDTARGIRKAKNIQYF.

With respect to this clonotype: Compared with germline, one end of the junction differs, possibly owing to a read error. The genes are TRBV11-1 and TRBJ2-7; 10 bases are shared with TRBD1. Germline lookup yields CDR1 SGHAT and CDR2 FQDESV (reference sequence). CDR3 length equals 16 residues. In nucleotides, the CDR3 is TGTGTCAGCAGCTTAACGCTTCTGGACAGGGGGTACGAGCAGTACTTT. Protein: CVSSLTLLDRGYEQYF.

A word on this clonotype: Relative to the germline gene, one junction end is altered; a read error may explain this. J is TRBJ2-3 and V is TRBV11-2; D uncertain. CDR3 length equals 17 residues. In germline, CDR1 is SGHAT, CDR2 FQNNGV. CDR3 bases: TGCGCCAGCAGATTAGATCCTGCAAACACTATCACAGATACGCAGTATTTT. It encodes CASRLDPANTITDTQYF.

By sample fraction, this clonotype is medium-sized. CDR3 sequence: CASSYLEGQPQHF. The CDR3 coding sequence is TGTGCCAGCAGTTATCTGGAGGGTCAGCCCCAGCATTTT. The rearrangement links TRBV6-2 or TRBV6-3 to TRBJ1-5; D is unresolved. This CDR3 region has 13 residues. V shed 3 bases and J shed 6 bases, with 9 bases lying between them. Germline V gene sequence: CDR1 MNHEY, CDR2 SVGEGT.

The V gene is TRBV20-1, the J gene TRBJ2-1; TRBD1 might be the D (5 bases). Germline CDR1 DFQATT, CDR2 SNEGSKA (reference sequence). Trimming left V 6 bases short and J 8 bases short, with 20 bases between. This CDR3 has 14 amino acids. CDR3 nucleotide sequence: TGCAGTGCCAGGAATGAGGCAGGGCTGTATGAGCAGTTCTTC. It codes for CSARNEAGLYEQFF.

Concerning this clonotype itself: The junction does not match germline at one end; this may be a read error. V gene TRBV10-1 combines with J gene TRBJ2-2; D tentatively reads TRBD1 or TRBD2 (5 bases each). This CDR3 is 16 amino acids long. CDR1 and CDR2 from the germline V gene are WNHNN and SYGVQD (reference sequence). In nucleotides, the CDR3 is TGCGCCAGCAGTGAAATGGCTAGCAGGAGTGTCGGGGACCTGTTTTTT. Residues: CASSEMASRSVGDLFF.

The CDR3 region is CSAYRATNEKLFF. DNA for the CDR3: TGCAGTGCTTACAGGGCAACTAATGAAAAACTGTTTTTT. The gene calls are TRBV20-1 and TRBJ1-4; a possible D gene is TRBD1 (6 bases). Germline V gene sequence: CDR1 DFQATT, CDR2 SNEGSKA (reference sequence). V gave up 5 bases and J gave up 0 bases, with 7 bases separating them. The length of the CDR3 is 13 residues.

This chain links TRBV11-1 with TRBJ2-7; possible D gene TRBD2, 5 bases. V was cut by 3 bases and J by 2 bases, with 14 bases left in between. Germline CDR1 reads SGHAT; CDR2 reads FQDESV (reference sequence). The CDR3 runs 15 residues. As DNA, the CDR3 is TGTGCCAGCAGCTTTATAGCGAGTGATACCTACGAGCAGTACTTC. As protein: CASSFIASDTYEQYF.

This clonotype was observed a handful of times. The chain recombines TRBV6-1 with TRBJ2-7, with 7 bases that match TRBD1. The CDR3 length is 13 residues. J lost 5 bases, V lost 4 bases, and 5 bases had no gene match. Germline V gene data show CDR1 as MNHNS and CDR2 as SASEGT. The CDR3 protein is CASSALGTDEQYF. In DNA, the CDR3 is TGTGCCAGCAGTGCTCTAGGGACAGACGAGCAGTACTTC.

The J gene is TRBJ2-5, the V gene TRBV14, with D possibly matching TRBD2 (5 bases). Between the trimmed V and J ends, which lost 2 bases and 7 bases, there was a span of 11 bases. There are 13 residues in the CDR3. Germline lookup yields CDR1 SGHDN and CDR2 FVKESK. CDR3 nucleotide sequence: TGTGCCAGCAGCCAACGGACTTGGGGGACCCAGTACTTC. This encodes CASSQRTWGTQYF.

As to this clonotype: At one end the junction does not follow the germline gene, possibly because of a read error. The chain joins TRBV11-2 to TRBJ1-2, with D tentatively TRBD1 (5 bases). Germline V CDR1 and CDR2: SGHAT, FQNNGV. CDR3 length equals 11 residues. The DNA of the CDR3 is TGTGCCAGCAGCGAAGGGTGGGGCTACACTTTC. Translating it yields CASSEGWGYTF.

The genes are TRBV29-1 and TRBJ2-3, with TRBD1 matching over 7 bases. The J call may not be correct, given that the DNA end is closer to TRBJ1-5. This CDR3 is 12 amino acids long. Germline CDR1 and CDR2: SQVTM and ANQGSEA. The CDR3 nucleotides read TGCAGCGTTAATGAAGGGACAGATACGCAGCATTTT. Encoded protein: CSVNEGTDTQHF.

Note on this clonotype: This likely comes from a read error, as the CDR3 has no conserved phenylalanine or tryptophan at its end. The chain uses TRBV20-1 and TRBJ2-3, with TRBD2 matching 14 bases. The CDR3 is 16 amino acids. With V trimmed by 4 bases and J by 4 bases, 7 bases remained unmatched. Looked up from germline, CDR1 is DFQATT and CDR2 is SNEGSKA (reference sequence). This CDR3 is CSANRLAGGPPDTQYL. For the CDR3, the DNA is TGCAGTGCTAATAGACTAGCGGGAGGGCCCCCAGATACGCAGTATCTT.

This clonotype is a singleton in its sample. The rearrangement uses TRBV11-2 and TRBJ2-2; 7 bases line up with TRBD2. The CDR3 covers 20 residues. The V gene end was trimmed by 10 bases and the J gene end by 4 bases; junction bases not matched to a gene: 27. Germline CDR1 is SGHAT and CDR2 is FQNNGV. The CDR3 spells CANTPSLGQGLAVSTGELFF. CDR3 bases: TGTGCCAACACCCCCTCACTCGGCCAAGGGCTAGCGGTAAGCACCGGGGAGCTGTTTTTT.

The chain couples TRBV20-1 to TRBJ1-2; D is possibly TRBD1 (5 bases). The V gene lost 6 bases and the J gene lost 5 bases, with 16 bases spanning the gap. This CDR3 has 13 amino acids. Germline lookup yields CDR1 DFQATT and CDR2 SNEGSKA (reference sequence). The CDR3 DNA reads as TGCAGTGCCCCGAGGAGGGGAGGATATGGCTACACCTTC. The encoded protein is CSAPRRGGYGYTF.

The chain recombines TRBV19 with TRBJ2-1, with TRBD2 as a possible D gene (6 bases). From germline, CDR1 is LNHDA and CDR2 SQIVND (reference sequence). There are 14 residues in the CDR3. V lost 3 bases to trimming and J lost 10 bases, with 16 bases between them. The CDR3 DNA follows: TGTGCCAGTAGTATCGGTCAGGGAGGTGAAGAGCAGTTCTTC. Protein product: CASSIGQGGEEQFF. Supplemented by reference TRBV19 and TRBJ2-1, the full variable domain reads DGGITQSPKYLFRKEGQNVTLSCEQNLNHDAMYWYRQDPGQGLRLIYYSQIVNDFQKGDIAEGYSVSREKKESFPLTVTSAQKNPTAFYLCASSIGQGGEEQFFGPGTRLTVL.

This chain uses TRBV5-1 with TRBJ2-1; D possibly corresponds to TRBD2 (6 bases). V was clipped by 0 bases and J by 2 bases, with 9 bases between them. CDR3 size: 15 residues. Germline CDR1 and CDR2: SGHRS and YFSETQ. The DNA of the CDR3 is TGCGCCAGCAGCTTGGACGGAGGGCCCTACAATGAGCAGTTCTTC. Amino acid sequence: CASSLDGGPYNEQFF.